This section outlines one T cell receptor (beta chain) sequence together with its context. The antigen is unknown. This sample is drawn from a study of T cell responses to AZD1222 COVID-19 vaccine. Whole-study results and caveats: Donors were chiefly white British, with a greater number of females, and clonal diversity was perhaps underestimated. The reported proportion of spike-specific TCRs targeting unmutated variant regions was nearly half. Repertoire samples came only from after the peak T cell response. A rise in Spike-specific TCR breadth and depth followed two AZD1222 doses.

The method was immunoSEQ multiplex PCR; TCRdb's version includes in-frame clones alone and lacks a portion of them. The sample records over 90,000 clones, 91% being singletons. The sequence was obtained from an adult in good health. The input for sequencing was peripheral blood, taken on day 0 of AZD1222 vaccination.

CDR3 amino acids: CASREGSGLGQFF. In DNA, the CDR3 is TGTGCCAGCAGGGAGGGGAGCGGTCTGGGGCAGTTCTTC. The V gene is TRBV2, the J gene TRBJ2-1; D is possibly TRBD2 (6 bases). The germline CDR1 and CDR2 sequences are SNHLY and FYNNEI. Trimming stripped 6 bases from V and 12 bases from J, with 18 bases between. The CDR3 consists of 13 residues. Full variable domain (outside the CDR3, taken from reference TRBV2 and TRBJ2-1): EPEVTQTPSHQVTQMGQEVILRCVPISNHLYFYWYRQILGQKVEFLVSFYNNEISEKSEIFDDQFSVERPDGSNFTLKIRSTKLEDSAMYFCASREGSGLGQFFGPGTRLTVL.